The present T cell receptor beta chain was sequenced within a study of blood T cell repertoires in COVID-19. Sequencing used immunoSEQ multiplex PCR; TCRdb keeps in-frame clones, though not all of them. Of around 260,000 clones in the sample, 65% to 90% were seen once. Germline CDR1 is SGHRS and CDR2 is YFSETQ. The ends lost 7 bases at V and 3 bases at J; junction bases unmatched: 8. This CDR3 is built from 15 residues. This clone has a single count. The chain recombines TRBV5-1 with TRBJ2-5; 11 bases map to TRBD2. The TCR sequence derives from a human donor in a cohort sampled during active COVID-19. Sequenced input: peripheral blood. CDR3 loop: CASGTSGVEKETQYF. In nucleotides, the CDR3 is TGCGCCAGCGGGACTAGCGGAGTGGAGAAAGAGACCCAGTACTTC.